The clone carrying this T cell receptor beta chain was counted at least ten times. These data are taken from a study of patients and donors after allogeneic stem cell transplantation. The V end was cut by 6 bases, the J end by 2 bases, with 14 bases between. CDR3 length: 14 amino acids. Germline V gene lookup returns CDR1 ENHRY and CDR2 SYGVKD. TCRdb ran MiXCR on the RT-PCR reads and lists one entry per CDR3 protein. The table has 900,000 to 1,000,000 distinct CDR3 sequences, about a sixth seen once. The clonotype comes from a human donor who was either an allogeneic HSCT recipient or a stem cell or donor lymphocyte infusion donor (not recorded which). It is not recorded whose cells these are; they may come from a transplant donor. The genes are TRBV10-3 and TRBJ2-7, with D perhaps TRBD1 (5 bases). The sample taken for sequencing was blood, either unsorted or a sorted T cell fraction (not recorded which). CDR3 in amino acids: CAISESKTAYEQYF. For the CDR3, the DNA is TGTGCCATCAGCGAATCCAAGACAGCCTACGAGCAGTACTTC.